This TCR beta chain was documented in a study of cytomegalovirus exposure and HLA in healthy donors. Study-wide findings and caveats: In an earlier analysis, most TCR beta V segments were productive about 87% or about 30% of the time.

In its sample, this clone was seen many times. Its antigen is not known. CDR3 length: 13 residues. Germline V gives CDR1 MGHRA, CDR2 YSYEKL. J was trimmed by 6 bases and V by 2 bases; bases with no gene match: 1. Primers: 60 Vbeta forward and 13 Jbeta reverse. Only in-frame clones appear in the TCRdb table, and some are missing; sequencing was by immunoSEQ multiplex PCR. The sample gives some 150,000 clones, about 78% of which show up once; about 4.4% is in the top ten. This sequence originates from a middle-aged man in good health and CMV-seropositive. The gene calls are TRBV4-1 and TRBJ2-1; 7 positions match TRBD1. The sample comprised PBMCs. The DNA of the CDR3 is TGCGCCAGCAGCCAACGACAGGGCAATGAGCAGTTCTTC. Its translation: CASSQRQGNEQFF.